Following are 5 T cell receptor beta chains from one sample sequenced in a study of technical replicates of blood from several donors. Only in-frame clones appear in the TCRdb table, and some are missing; sequencing was by immunoSEQ multiplex PCR. Of 98,000 or so clones listed, roughly 96% are singletons. The specimen was T cells isolated from PBMCs. All receptors come from a human donor in good health.

This chain links TRBV4-2 with TRBJ1-1; 9 bases align to TRBD1. The trim removed 1 base at V and 4 bases at J, leaving 4 bases unmatched. Germline V gives CDR1 LGHNA, CDR2 YNFKEQ. CDR3 length: 15 residues. In nucleotides, the CDR3 is TGTGCCAGCAGCCAAGCCCTGACAGGGGGCACTGAAGCTTTCTTT. As protein: CASSQALTGGTEAFF.

The V and J genes are TRBV10-3 and TRBJ2-3; the D gene is possibly TRBD1 (6 bases). The CDR3 runs to 16 residues. Germline CDR1 ENHRY, CDR2 SYGVKD. V lost 11 bases and J 1 base, leaving 22 bases between the germline ends. CDR3 protein: CASLRQAPSGTDTQYF. Written as DNA, the CDR3 is TGTGCCTCGTTAAGACAGGCACCTTCTGGCACAGATACGCAGTATTTT.

The sample holds one count of this clone. The CDR3 here is CASSSLSGGYNEQFF. CDR3 DNA: TGTGCCAGCAGCTCCCTTAGCGGGGGGTACAATGAGCAGTTCTTC. V usage is TRBV11-2 and J usage is TRBJ2-1; 10 bases line up with TRBD2. Germline CDR1 is SGHAT and CDR2 is FQNNGV. CDR3 size: 15 residues. The V gene end was trimmed by 4 bases and the J gene end by 4 bases; junction bases not matched to a gene: 4.

The chain employs TRBV28 and TRBJ2-3, with TRBD1 as a possible D gene (6 bases). Trimming pared 2 bases from V and 4 bases from J, leaving 7 bases between. The germline V gene has CDR1 MDHEN and CDR2 SYDVKM. This CDR3 is 13 amino acids long. The DNA of the CDR3 is TGTGCCAGCAGTTTACAGGGGCCAGATACGCAGTATTTT. It encodes CASSLQGPDTQYF.

The chain couples TRBV6-1 to TRBJ2-3, with 15 bases fitting TRBD2. V lost 6 bases, J lost 6 bases, and 1 base stayed unmatched. The CDR3 has 14 residues. Germline lookup yields CDR1 MNHNS and CDR2 SASEGT. The chain's CDR3 is CASRGLAGGDTQYF. The CDR3 DNA reads TGTGCCAGCAGGGGACTAGCGGGGGGTGATACGCAGTATTTT.